Shown below are 9 T cell receptor beta chains from a single sample sequenced in a study of shared clonotypes between healthy human individuals. Libraries were prepared by immunoSEQ multiplex PCR; TCRdb keeps only in-frame clonotypes and omits some of them. The table lists some 2.3 million clones, over 85% of them singletons. Source material: naive CD4+ T cells from PBMCs. The sample's subset: CD45RA+ positively selected. Source of these receptors: a man younger than 35 in good health. Some clones in this sample may be carry-over from other donors' samples.

The chain joins TRBV14 to TRBJ1-1; D unresolved. Germline CDR1 SGHDN, CDR2 FVKESK. This CDR3 comprises 13 residues. Trimming removed 1 base from V and 1 base from J, with 4 bases in between. CDR3 bases: TGTGCCAGCAGCCAAGGGGGGAACACTGAAGCTTTCTTT. Protein product: CASSQGGNTEAFF.

The chain employs TRBV14 and TRBJ2-5; D remains ambiguous. Trimming stripped 1 base from V and 5 bases from J, with 20 bases between. This CDR3 is built from 17 residues. CDR1 is SGHDN and CDR2 is FVKESK in the germline V gene. The CDR3 region is CASSQVNSRARGETQYF. The CDR3 coding sequence is TGTGCCAGCAGCCAAGTGAATAGCCGGGCTCGAGGCGAGACCCAGTACTTC.

The gene calls are TRBV7-8 and TRBJ2-7; the D is unclear. Looked up from germline, CDR1 is SGHVS and CDR2 is FQNEAQ. CDR3 size: 14 residues. V dropped 1 base and J dropped 4 bases, with 11 bases sitting between them. This CDR3 reads CASSLVGYGYEQYF. The CDR3 DNA reads as TGTGCCAGCAGCTTAGTAGGTTACGGATACGAGCAGTACTTC.

This clone was seen just once. Other nucleotide sequences from this sample produce the same CDR3. CDR3 DNA: TGCGCCAGCAGCTTGCCAGCCAACACTGAAGCTTTCTTT. Encoded protein: CASSLPANTEAFF. The genes are TRBV5-1 and TRBJ1-1; no clear D gene. The V end was cut by 1 base, the J end by 2 bases, with 6 bases between. This CDR3 is built from 13 residues. Germline values: CDR1 SGHRS, CDR2 YFSETQ. The full variable domain, in which reference TRBV5-1 and TRBJ1-1 provide the parts outside the CDR3, is KAGVTQTPRYLIKTRGQQVTLSCSPISGHRSVSWYQQTPGQGLQFLFEYFSETQRNKGNFPGRFSGRQFSNSRSEMNVSTLELGDSALYLCASSLPANTEAFFGQGTRLTVV.

The CDR3 sequence: CASSLRGTGGDGYTF. DNA for the CDR3: TGTGCCAGCAGCTTGAGGGGGACAGGGGGAGATGGCTACACCTTC. This rearrangement joins TRBV5-4 to TRBJ1-2; TRBD1 matches at 11 bases. Germline CDR1 is SGHNT and CDR2 is YYREEE (reference sequence). Trimming cost V 1 base and J 6 bases; bases outside gene matches: 5. This CDR3 is built from 15 residues.

This chain joins TRBV6-5 and TRBJ1-2; no definite D call. Germline assignment: CDR1 MNHEY and CDR2 SVGAGI. Trimming removed 7 bases from V and 8 bases from J, with 17 bases in between. The length of the CDR3 is 13 residues. This CDR3 is CASKAPGIEGYTF. The CDR3 DNA reads TGTGCCAGCAAGGCCCCGGGAATCGAGGGCTACACCTTC.

The V call is TRBV4-3, the J call TRBJ2-7; D remains unclear. CDR3 size: 13 residues. The V and J ends lost 4 bases and 3 bases respectively, with 10 bases between them. CDR1 and CDR2 from the germline V gene are LGHNA and YSLEER. CDR3 in amino acids: CASSLNDRYEQYF. The CDR3 DNA is TGCGCCAGCAGCCTCAACGACCGCTACGAGCAGTACTTC.

This clone was detected only once. V gene TRBV5-4 combines with J gene TRBJ2-7; TRBD1 aligns across 8 bases. V trimming: 4 bases; J trimming: 4 bases; junction bases outside the gene matches: 4. This CDR3 region has 13 residues. Germline lookup yields CDR1 SGHNT and CDR2 YYREEE (reference sequence). Here the CDR3 reads CASSARGRYEQYF. Here the CDR3 DNA reads TGTGCCAGCAGCGCCAGGGGGCGGTACGAGCAGTACTTC.

V is TRBV5-6 and J is TRBJ2-5, with D possibly matching TRBD1 (6 bases). V lost 1 base, J lost 5 bases, and 9 bases lay in between. The CDR3 sequence is 13 residues long. CDR1 SGHDT and CDR2 YYEEEE come from the germline V gene. DNA of the CDR3: TGTGCCAGCAGCTTGACAGGGTCGGAGACCCAGTACTTC. It yields the protein CASSLTGSETQYF.